These T cell receptor beta chains were read from a single sample in a study of T-cell reconstitution after alpha-beta-depleted transplantation in children. TCRdb ran MiXCR on the PCR reads and lists one entry per CDR3 protein. The sample includes under 450,000 distinct CDR3 sequences, 15% to 20% of them seen just once. Source: PBMCs, mostly from graft donor cells, taken 360 days after TCRalphabeta/CD19-depleted stem cell transplant. The receptors stem from a boy under three years old who had a stem cell transplant for Wiskott-Aldrich syndrome, so the T cells may come from the graft donor. CDR3s include the opening cysteine and the closing phenylalanine or tryptophan. A D gene is named only where the DNA matches it firmly. Some rows mark clone size as missing; the rest say once, few, many or name a class of expanded clone.

D,size,J,V,DNA,CDR3
-,-,TRBJ2-2,TRBV12-3/TRBV12-4,TGTGCCAGCAGCCGGGGCCTGGGTCAATCCACCGGGGAGCTGTTTTTT,CASSRGLGQSTGELFF
TRBD1,-,TRBJ1-4,TRBV20-1,TGCAGTGCTAGAGGGACAGGGGGCGATGAAAAACTGTTTTTT,CSARGTGGDEKLFF
-,-,TRBJ2-6,TRBV3-1,TGTGCCAGCAGCCAAGATGGCAGGCTCTATGGGGCCAACGCCCTGACTTTC,CASSQDGRLYGANALTF
-,few,TRBJ2-7,TRBV19,TGTGCCAGTAGTATTAGGAGCCTAGACGAGCAGTACTTC,CASSIRSLDEQYF
TRBD1,few,TRBJ2-3,TRBV5-1,TGCGCCAGCAGCTTGGTAGGAGGCAGGGGGCCGGGAGATACGCAGTATTTT,CASSLVGGRGPGDTQYF
-,few,TRBJ2-7,TRBV6-5,TGTGCCAGCAGTTACTTTGCCGGGGGCTACGAGCAGTACTTC,CASSYFAGGYEQYF
-,few,TRBJ1-1,TRBV18,TGTGCCAGCTCACAAACCTATGGGTGGGGCACTGAAGCTTTCTTT,CASSQTYGWGTEAFF
TRBD2,-,TRBJ2-3,TRBV28,TGTGCCAGCAGTGGAGCGGGGGCGGTCACAGATACGCAGTATTTT,CASSGAGAVTDTQYF
-,few,TRBJ2-1,TRBV29-1,TGCAGCGTTGAAGGGGGGTACAATGAGCAGTTCTTC,CSVEGGYNEQFF
TRBD1,few,TRBJ1-4,TRBV7-9,TGTGCCAGCAGCTCTTGGACAGGGAGTACGGAAAAACTGTTTTTT,CASSSWTGSTEKLFF
TRBD2,few,TRBJ2-7,TRBV30,TGTGCCTGGTTTCGACTAGCGGGGGACTACGAGCAGTACTTC,CAWFRLAGDYEQYF
-,few,TRBJ2-1,TRBV29-1,TGCAGCGTTGCCAGCGCGAGTGGTGATGAGCAGTTCTTC,CSVASASGDEQFF
-,-,TRBJ2-1,TRBV7-2,TGTGCCAGCAGCTTAGGAGACAGTGCCTACAATGAGCAGTTCTTC,CASSLGDSAYNEQFF
TRBD1,many,TRBJ2-1,TRBV10-3,TGTGCCATCAGAATAGACAGGGTAGGCAATGAGCAGTTCTTC,CAIRIDRVGNEQFF
-,few,TRBJ2-1,TRBV28,TGTGCCAGCAGTCCCTATTGGGTACCCTCACCGTACAATGAGCAGTTCTTC,CASSPYWVPSPYNEQFF
TRBD2,-,TRBJ2-2,TRBV5-1,TGCGCCAGCAGCTTGCTCCCCGGACTAGCGGGGGACACCGGGGAGCTGTTTTTT,CASSLLPGLAGDTGELFF
-,few,TRBJ2-1,TRBV7-9,TGTGCCAGCAGCCCAACCCGAGTAGCTACCTACAATGAGCAGTTCTTC,CASSPTRVATYNEQFF
-,-,TRBJ2-3,TRBV5-1,TGCGCCAGCAGCTTAGACATCGCCGAGGCAGATACGCAGTATTTT,CASSLDIAEADTQYF
-,few,TRBJ1-3,TRBV12-3/TRBV12-4,TGTGCCAGCAGTTACTGGGGGGTCTCTGGAAACACCATATATTTT,CASSYWGVSGNTIYF
-,-,TRBJ2-7,TRBV5-1,TGCGCCAGCAGCTTGGACGGTCAGACCTACGAGCAGTACTTC,CASSLDGQTYEQYF
-,-,TRBJ2-5,TRBV12-3/TRBV12-4,TGTGCCAGCAGTTTGAGCAGCCCATCAGACCAAGAGACCCAGTACTTC,CASSLSSPSDQETQYF
TRBD2,-,TRBJ2-2,TRBV5-8,TGTGCCAGCAGCCCCGGGGGGGCTAGGTCCGGGGAGCTGTTTTTT,CASSPGGARSGELFF
-,-,TRBJ2-2,TRBV12-3/TRBV12-4,TGTGCCAGCAGTAAAACAGGGCCCGTGGAGCTGTTTTTT,CASSKTGPVELFF
-,-,TRBJ2-1,TRBV20-1,TGCAGTGCTAGAGATCCCATCAATGAGCAGTTCTTC,CSARDPINEQFF
-,few,TRBJ2-3,TRBV9,TGTGCCAGCAGCGTGGCGGCCGGGTCCCTTACGCAGTATTTT,CASSVAAGSLTQYF
TRBD2,-,TRBJ2-3,TRBV20-1,TGCAGTGCTAGGGGGACTAGCGGGTTCACAGATACGCAGTATTTT,CSARGTSGFTDTQYF
-,many,TRBJ2-3,TRBV6-5,TGTGCCAGCAGCCTGAATCGGGATACGCAGTATTTT,CASSLNRDTQYF
TRBD1,-,TRBJ1-2,TRBV20-1,TGCAGTGCTAGCATACAGGGGGACTATGGCTACACCTTC,CSASIQGDYGYTF
TRBD2,many,TRBJ2-2,TRBV12-3/TRBV12-4,TGTGCCAGCAGTAAACTCGGGAGACTAGCGGGAGTCGCTAGGGAGCTGTTTTTT,CASSKLGRLAGVARELFF
-,-,TRBJ2-1,TRBV20-1,TGCAGTGCTAGGGAACTCAATGAGCAGTTCTTC,CSARELNEQFF
TRBD1,-,TRBJ2-3,TRBV28,TGTGCCAGCAGTTTTACCTACCGATTCCGGGACAGTGCTACAGATACGCAGTATTTT,CASSFTYRFRDSATDTQYF
-,few,TRBJ1-1,TRBV6-5,TGTGCCAGCAGATATAACACTGAAGCTTTCTTT,CASRYNTEAFF
-,few,TRBJ1-2,TRBV10-3,TGTGCCATCACCGAGCAGGGGAACTATGGCTACACCTTC,CAITEQGNYGYTF
-,-,TRBJ2-3,TRBV29-1,TGCAGCGTTGACGGGTTACCAGATACGCAGTATTTT,CSVDGLPDTQYF
-,-,TRBJ2-1,TRBV7-9,TGTGCCAGCAGCTGGACAGTCACAAGAAGCTACAATGAGCAGTTCTTC,CASSWTVTRSYNEQFF
-,-,TRBJ2-5,TRBV10-2,TGCGCCAGCAGCGCGGCGGCTAGGGCAGAGACCCAGTACTTC,CASSAAARAETQYF
TRBD2,-,TRBJ2-1,TRBV12-3/TRBV12-4,TGTGCCAGCAGTTCCAGCGGGGGGGCCCTGAATGAGCAGTTCTTC,CASSSSGGALNEQFF
TRBD1,few,TRBJ2-3,TRBV20-1,TGCAGTGCTAGTCGGGACAGATTCACAGATACGCAGTATTTT,CSASRDRFTDTQYF